This T cell receptor (beta chain) was sequenced in a study of response to subunit inactivated influenza vaccine (dated by TCRdb to 2017 to 2018). Background on the whole study: Deep quantitative profiling of the T cell receptor repertoire was used in the study to follow responses to a trivalent subunit inactivated influenza vaccine.

Library preparation used RT-PCR. The sample was run on an Illumina HiSeq 2500. TCRdb redid the processing of the public reads, applying fastp at Q25 and MiXCR, and retained in-frame beta chains. Rows are unified per CDR3 protein, each entry keeping the most common DNA and genes. The sample profile shows around 530,000 distinct CDR3 sequences; 16% of them were found once. About 3% of the sample lies in the top ten. With regard to this clonotype: Its antigen remains unidentified. Within one base of it there is no much larger clone, and no base qualities were kept.

Paper-wide results and their limitations: The authors proposed that each seasonal influenza vaccination may bring in only a limited number of new T cells.

Trimming accounts for 4 bases at V and 6 bases at J, while the number of junction bases matched to no gene is 8. Sequences MNHEY (CDR1) and SVGEGT (CDR2) are obtained from the germline V gene. Measured from the cysteine to the phenylalanine, the CDR3 is 17 residues long. The CDR3 DNA has 51 bases and is translated from base 1. This clonotype was sampled from a man between 50 and 75 years old who received an inactivated influenza vaccine. Donor details come from another sample of the same person, matched by shared clones. The V and J genes are TRBV6-2 or TRBV6-3 and TRBJ2-2; a stretch of 13 junction bases matches TRBD2. Sample: CD4+ T cells sorted from PBMCs, taken around 25 months after vaccination. The base sequence is TGTGCCAGCAGTTTAACTAGCGGGAGGGCCCGCTCCGGGGAGCTGTTTTTT. Translation gives CASSLTSGRARSGELFF.